This T cell receptor beta chain appears in the sequencing data of a study of type 1 regulatory T cells. Overall study context: T-allo10 is a Tr1-enriched, alloantigen-specific CD4 T cell product made in vitro.

TCRdb redid the calling of the reads with MiXCR, one entry per CDR3 protein. The sample yields 5,500 to 7,000 distinct CDR3 sequences, under 30% seen once. The junction had 9 bases not matched to a gene; V was cut back by 6 bases and J by 4 bases. The CDR3 is 15 amino acids. The germline V gene has CDR1 SGDLS and CDR2 YYNGEE. In its sample, this clonotype ranks as medium-sized. Its antigen is as yet unknown. The graft donor-derived T-allo10 cells reportedly recognize host alloantigens, are anergic, and suppress alloantigen-specifically. V is TRBV9 and J is TRBJ2-5; 10 nucleotides agree with TRBD2. The receptor's source is a human donor in good health. Sequenced input: cultured T cells, either the whole culture or a sorted T cell fraction (not recorded which). This sample's subset: Tr1-enriched cell product generated in vitro against host alloantigens. In DNA form, the CDR3 reads TGTGCCAGCAACAAGCTAGCGGGAGTTGGAGAGACCCAGTACTTC. Translation gives CASNKLAGVGETQYF.